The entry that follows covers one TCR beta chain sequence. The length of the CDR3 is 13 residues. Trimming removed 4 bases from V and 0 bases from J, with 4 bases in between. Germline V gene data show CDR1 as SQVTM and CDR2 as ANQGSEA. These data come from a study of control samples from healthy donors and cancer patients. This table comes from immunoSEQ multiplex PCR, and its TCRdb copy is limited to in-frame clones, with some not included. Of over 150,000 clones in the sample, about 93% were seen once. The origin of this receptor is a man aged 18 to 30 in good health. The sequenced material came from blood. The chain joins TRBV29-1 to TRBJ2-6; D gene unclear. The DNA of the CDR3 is TGCAGCGTTGTACCCTCTGGGGCCAACGTCCTGACTTTC. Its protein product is CSVVPSGANVLTF.